This TCR beta chain was found in a study of T cell changes during pregnancy in multiple sclerosis. Profiled with immunoSEQ multiplex PCR; TCRdb holds only in-frame clones, not every one. This table has 60,000 or so clones, more than 80% appearing once. The V segment lost 7 bases and the J segment 3 bases; nucleotides outside the gene matches: 15. CDR1 is SGHTA and CDR2 is FQGNSA in the germline V gene. This CDR3 contains 17 residues. The receptor was isolated from a female donor in good health, enrolled as a control in a pregnancy study. The sample was CD4+ T cells from peripheral blood mononuclear cells, taken after pregnancy. The V and J genes are TRBV7-2 and TRBJ2-3; 8 nucleotides match TRBD2. As DNA, the CDR3 is TGTGCCAGCACCCCGCGGGGTAGCGGGGACCCAACAGATACGCAGTATTTT. It codes for CASTPRGSGDPTDTQYF.